This T cell receptor beta chain was found in a study of breast tumors, draining lymph nodes, adjacent tissues. Whole-study results and caveats: Luminal-like breast cancer showed significantly greater tumor-nontumor repertoire similarity than basal-like breast cancer did. Tumors had less TCR diversity than lymph nodes, more than nontumor tissue.

Per germline, CDR1 SGHKS and CDR2 YYEKEE (reference sequence). V was pared by 2 bases and J by 4 bases, with 3 bases of the junction left unmatched. The CDR3 totals 14 residues. Samples came from axillary lymph nodes draining the breast cancer. TCRdb used MiXCR to reprocess the multiplex PCR reads, holding one entry per CDR3 protein. The data contain some 120,000 distinct CDR3 sequences, approximately 20% of them singletons. This clonotype was counted only a few times. Its antigen is currently unknown. Sequencing used axillary lymph node tissue. V and J are TRBV5-5 and TRBJ1-5; 7 nucleotides align to TRBD1. The receptor was isolated from a female donor with breast cancer. Some clones in this sample may be carry-over from other donors' samples. The CDR3 nucleotides are TGTGCCAGCAGCTTCGACAGGGCGAATCAGCCCCAGCATTTT. It yields the protein CASSFDRANQPQHF. The full variable domain, completed using reference TRBV5-5 and TRBJ1-5, is DAGVTQSPTHLIKTRGQQVTLRCSPISGHKSVSWYQQVLGQGPQFIFQYYEKEERGRGNFPDRFSARQFPNYSSELNVNALLLGDSALYLCASSFDRANQPQHFGDGTRLSIL.